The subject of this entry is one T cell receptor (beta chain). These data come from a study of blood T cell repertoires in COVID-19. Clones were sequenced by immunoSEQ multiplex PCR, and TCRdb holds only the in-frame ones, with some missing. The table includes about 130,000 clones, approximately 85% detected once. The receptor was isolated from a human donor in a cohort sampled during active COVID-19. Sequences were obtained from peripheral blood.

CDR3 in amino acids: CASSEAGGTYEQYF. CDR3 DNA sequence: TGCGCCAGCAGTGAGGCGGGGGGGACCTACGAGCAGTACTTC. The V and J genes are TRBV10-2 and TRBJ2-7; 9 positions match TRBD2. Germline values: CDR1 WSHSY, CDR2 SAAADI. V lost 2 bases, J lost 2 bases, and 1 base stayed unmatched. This CDR3 region has 14 residues.